These 26 T cell receptor beta chains came from one sample sequenced in a study of blood T cell repertoires in COVID-19. Data came from immunoSEQ multiplex PCR; TCRdb stores just in-frame clones and leaves some out. The sample shows a few hundred thousand clones, 88% of them seen only once. The source material was peripheral blood. These receptors all stem from a woman between 45 and 65 years old with active or convalescent COVID-19.

V gene TRBV5-1 combines with J gene TRBJ1-1, with 8 positions matching TRBD1. CDR1 and CDR2 from the germline V gene are SGHRS and YFSETQ. The CDR3 consists of 15 residues. Unmatched junction bases numbered 11, after V lost 0 bases and J lost 10 bases. This chain's CDR3 is CASSLAFSGQERAFF. In DNA form, the CDR3 reads TGCGCCAGCAGCTTGGCGTTTTCGGGACAGGAACGAGCTTTCTTT.

V is TRBV3-1 (or the pseudogene TRBV3-2) and J is TRBJ1-1; D is possibly TRBD1 (5 bases). The germline gives CDR1 LGHDT, CDR2 YNNKEL (reference sequence). The CDR3 has 14 amino acids. V dropped 0 bases and J dropped 11 bases, with 16 bases sitting between them. CDR3 amino acids: CASSQDPAGSLAFF. The CDR3 coding sequence is TGTGCCAGCAGCCAAGATCCAGCAGGGTCTCTGGCTTTCTTT.

The CDR3: CASSLPRNTEAFF. DNA of the CDR3: TGTGCCAGCAGCTTACCCAGGAACACTGAAGCTTTCTTT. The chain joins TRBV7-9 to TRBJ1-1; D is unresolved. The CDR3 covers 13 residues. The V and J ends lost 2 bases and 1 base respectively, with 5 bases between them. Germline V lookup: CDR1 SEHNR, CDR2 FQNEAQ (reference sequence).

On this clone: At one end, the junction sequence differs from germline, possibly due to a read error. The DNA of the CDR3 is TGTGCTAGCAGCTTAGAACTAGCGATCTACAATGAGCAGTTCTTC. Its protein is CASSLELAIYNEQFF. V usage is TRBV7-7 and J usage is TRBJ2-1, with TRBD2 identical over 7 bases. Germline V gene data show CDR1 as SSHAT and CDR2 as FNYEAQ (reference sequence). The CDR3 consists of 15 residues.

This chain joins TRBV11-3 and TRBJ2-2, with TRBD2 as a possible D gene (6 bases). The germline V and J ends were trimmed by 5 bases and 4 bases, with 17 bases remaining between them. Germline V gene lookup returns CDR1 SGHNT and CDR2 YENEEA. This CDR3 has 16 residues. CDR3 DNA sequence: TGTGCCAGCAGCCACCTCGGGACTCCCTTCACCGGGGAGCTGTTTTTT. Its translation: CASSHLGTPFTGELFF.

The J gene is TRBJ1-2, the V gene TRBV13, with 7 positions matching TRBD1. The CDR3 has 14 residues. Looked up from germline, CDR1 is PRHDT and CDR2 is FYEKMQ (reference sequence). J gave up 5 bases and V 5 bases, and 8 bases lay outside the gene matches. The CDR3 loop reads CASSPLTGSYGYTF. CDR3 bases: TGTGCCAGCAGCCCTTTGACAGGGTCATATGGCTACACCTTC. Together with reference TRBV13 and TRBJ1-2, the CDR3 gives the full variable domain: AAGVIQSPRHLIKEKRETATLKCYPIPRHDTVYWYQQGPGQDPQFLISFYEKMQSDKGSIPDRFSAQQFSDYHSELNMSSLELGDSALYFCASSPLTGSYGYTFGSGTRLTVV.

V gene TRBV6-5 combines with J gene TRBJ2-1; the D gene is possibly TRBD2 (5 bases). The V end lost 2 bases, the J end lost 9 bases, and 20 bases lay between the germline ends. The CDR3 covers 16 residues. Per germline, CDR1 MNHEY and CDR2 SVGAGI. In DNA, the CDR3 is TGTGCCAGCAGTTACGGAGGACCTGCCGTTTCGGCTGAGCAGTTCTTC. Translating gives CASSYGGPAVSAEQFF.

The J gene is TRBJ2-2, the V gene TRBV5-4; D possibly corresponds to TRBD2 (5 bases). V gave up 4 bases and J gave up 4 bases, with 17 bases separating them. Germline V gene lookup returns CDR1 SGHNT and CDR2 YYREEE (reference sequence). The CDR3 runs 16 residues. The CDR3 DNA reads TGTGCCAGCAGCCGAGCCCAAACTAGAACCACCGGGGAGCTGTTTTTT. It codes for CASSRAQTRTTGELFF.

The chain's CDR3 is CASSFGGRDNSPLHF. The CDR3 DNA sequence: TGTGCCAGCAGTTTTGGTGGGAGGGATAATTCACCCCTCCACTTT. The V gene is TRBV28, the J gene TRBJ1-6; D is unclear. Trimming stripped 3 bases from V and 5 bases from J, with 11 bases between. The CDR3 is made up of 15 amino acids. Per germline, CDR1 MDHEN and CDR2 SYDVKM.

The rearrangement joins TRBV6-5 to TRBJ1-2, with 11 positions matching TRBD1. The CDR3 extends over 15 amino acids. CDR1 is MNHEY and CDR2 is SVGAGI in the germline V gene. The junction had 11 bases not matched to a gene; V was cut back by 6 bases and J by 8 bases. CDR3: CASSLLGQGASGYTF. The DNA of the CDR3 is TGTGCCAGCAGCCTACTTGGACAGGGGGCGTCGGGCTACACCTTC.

The chain combines TRBV7-8 with TRBJ2-1; 8 bases agree with TRBD2. CDR3 length: 15 residues. Germline-derived CDR1 and CDR2 are SGHVS and FQNEAQ. J lost 2 bases, V lost 5 bases, and 5 bases had no gene match. The chain's CDR3 is CASSPSGSAYNEQFF. In DNA form, the CDR3 reads TGTGCCAGCAGCCCCAGCGGGAGTGCCTACAATGAGCAGTTCTTC. Combining the CDR3 with reference TRBV7-8 and TRBJ2-1 gives the whole variable domain GAGVSQSPRYKVAKRGQDVALRCDPISGHVSLFWYQQALGQGPEFLTYFQNEAQLDKSGLPSDRFFAERPEGSVSTLKIQRTQQEDSAVYLCASSPSGSAYNEQFFGPGTRLTVL.

The rearrangement links TRBV12-3 or TRBV12-4 to TRBJ1-1; D is unclear. V was cut by 3 bases and J by 6 bases, with 11 bases left in between. This CDR3 comprises 13 residues. CDR3 sequence reads: CASSFSGGPEAFF. CDR3 DNA sequence: TGTGCCAGCAGTTTTTCAGGAGGTCCTGAAGCTTTCTTT.

This chain joins TRBV2 and TRBJ1-5; tentative D call: TRBD1 (6 bases). This CDR3 spans 15 amino acids. Between the trimmed V and J ends, which lost 4 bases and 4 bases, there was a span of 14 bases. The germline V gene has CDR1 SNHLY and CDR2 FYNNEI. The CDR3 region is CASSGGPGGNQPQHF. CDR3 DNA: TGTGCCAGCAGTGGGGGGCCAGGCGGAAATCAGCCCCAGCATTTT. The full variable domain, with the rest looked up from reference TRBV2 and TRBJ1-5, is EPEVTQTPSHQVTQMGQEVILRCVPISNHLYFYWYRQILGQKVEFLVSFYNNEISEKSEIFDDQFSVERPDGSNFTLKIRSTKLEDSAMYFCASSGGPGGNQPQHFGDGTRLSIL.

The sample holds one count of this clone. The chain employs TRBV4-3 and TRBJ1-1; D ambiguous. CDR1 and CDR2 from the germline V gene are LGHNA and YSLEER. Trimming stripped 0 bases from V and 13 bases from J, with 15 bases between. The CDR3 runs 13 residues. In DNA, the CDR3 is TGCGCCAGCAGCCAAGATAGAGGCGGGAGGGTTTTCTTT. Amino acid sequence: CASSQDRGGRVFF.

This rearrangement joins TRBV30 to TRBJ2-5; no clear D. V lost 0 bases and J 4 bases, leaving 6 bases between the germline ends. CDR3 length: 12 residues. Germline CDR1 reads GTSNPN; CDR2 reads SVGIG (reference sequence). For the CDR3, the DNA is TGTGCCTGGAGTGTATCGGGAGAGACCCAGTACTTC. Amino acids: CAWSVSGETQYF.

The chain combines TRBV27 with TRBJ2-5; possible D gene TRBD2, 6 bases. Germline values: CDR1 MNHEY, CDR2 SMNVEV (reference sequence). V lost 8 bases, J lost 2 bases, and 18 bases lay in between. The CDR3 sequence is 15 residues long. CDR3 nucleotide sequence: TGTGCCAGCGCCCTCGGAGCAGGGAGGCAAGAGACCCAGTACTTC. As protein: CASALGAGRQETQYF.

This sequence joins TRBV6-1 and TRBJ1-5, with D hard to call. Per germline, CDR1 MNHNS and CDR2 SASEGT. V lost 3 bases, J lost 4 bases, and 7 bases lay in between. This CDR3 is built from 13 residues. The CDR3 sequence is CASSDTGNQPQHF. For the CDR3, the DNA is TGTGCCAGCAGTGATACGGGTAATCAGCCCCAGCATTTT.

The J gene is TRBJ2-3, the V gene TRBV7-2, with TRBD2 matching 8 bases. V lost 5 bases and J lost 6; bases outside the gene matches: 7. The CDR3 runs to 14 residues. Germline CDR1 SGHTA, CDR2 FQGNSA. The CDR3 DNA sequence: TGTGCCAGCAGCCTCAGGACTAGCAAGGATACGCAGTATTTT. Amino acid sequence: CASSLRTSKDTQYF.

This clone appeared a single time. CDR3 residues: CASSTSDRGAHEKLFF. The CDR3 DNA follows: TGTGCCAGCAGTACGAGCGACAGGGGAGCTCATGAAAAACTGTTTTTT. This sequence joins TRBV27 and TRBJ1-4, with 8 nucleotides matching TRBD1. The junction had 11 bases not matched to a gene; V was cut back by 5 bases and J by 6 bases. Germline V gene lookup returns CDR1 MNHEY and CDR2 SMNVEV (reference sequence). The CDR3 is 16 amino acids.

This clone was recorded once. V gene TRBV4-1 combines with J gene TRBJ2-1; D unresolved. The germline V and J ends were trimmed by 1 base and 6 bases, with 10 bases remaining between them. Germline V gene lookup returns CDR1 MGHRA and CDR2 YSYEKL. The CDR3 is 14 residues long. For the CDR3, the DNA is TGCGCCAGCAGCCAAGTTAGCCGGCCCAATGAGCAGTTCTTC. Amino acid sequence: CASSQVSRPNEQFF.

CDR3 sequence reads: CASSLFGGTVQFF. In nucleotides, the CDR3 is TGTGCCAGCAGTTTATTTGGCGGGACCGTGCAGTTCTTC. This rearrangement joins TRBV27 to TRBJ2-1; tentative D call: TRBD2 (6 bases). Germline V gives CDR1 MNHEY, CDR2 SMNVEV (reference sequence). The CDR3 length is 13 residues. V was clipped by 1 base and J by 12 bases, with 13 bases between them.

This clone was picked up one time. The chain uses TRBV13 and TRBJ2-7, with TRBD2 identical over 7 bases. Germline V gene lookup returns CDR1 PRHDT and CDR2 FYEKMQ (reference sequence). The CDR3 sequence is 15 residues long. The trim removed 4 bases at V and 3 bases at J, leaving 9 bases unmatched. CDR3 amino acids: CASSSQSGVNYEQYF. The CDR3 bases are TGTGCCAGCAGCTCTCAAAGCGGGGTTAACTACGAGCAGTACTTC. The whole variable domain, filled in from reference TRBV13 and TRBJ2-7, reads AAGVIQSPRHLIKEKRETATLKCYPIPRHDTVYWYQQGPGQDPQFLISFYEKMQSDKGSIPDRFSAQQFSDYHSELNMSSLELGDSALYFCASSSQSGVNYEQYFGPGTRLTVT.

The rearrangement links TRBV5-1 to TRBJ2-1; D call uncertain. The CDR3 consists of 15 residues. Germline values: CDR1 SGHRS, CDR2 YFSETQ. Trimming took 3 bases from V and 1 from J, leaving 11 bases between them. The chain's CDR3 is CASSSDWQSYNEQFF. The DNA for the CDR3 is TGCGCCAGCAGCTCCGACTGGCAGTCCTACAATGAGCAGTTCTTC.

The rearrangement uses TRBV28 and TRBJ1-1; 10 bases align to TRBD1. J gave up 6 bases and V 2 bases, and 6 bases lay outside the gene matches. The CDR3 spans 15 residues. Germline CDR1 MDHEN, CDR2 SYDVKM. The CDR3 nucleotides are TGTGCCAGCAGTTTAGACGGACAGGGGGGCGCTGAAGCTTTCTTT. It encodes CASSLDGQGGAEAFF.

This chain connects TRBV25-1 to TRBJ1-3; the D is unclear. The CDR3 loop spans 13 amino acids. V shed 6 bases and J shed 0 bases, with 6 bases lying between them. Germline V lookup: CDR1 MGHDK, CDR2 SYGVNS. The CDR3 is CASRASSGNTIYF. The CDR3 bases are TGTGCCAGCAGGGCATCCTCTGGAAACACCATATATTTT.

This clone is a singleton in its sample. The chain couples TRBV4-1 to TRBJ2-7; tentatively, D is TRBD2 (5 bases). The CDR3 contains 15 residues. CDR1 and CDR2 (germline): MGHRA, YSYEKL. V was clipped by 0 bases and J by 2 bases, with 11 bases between them. CDR3 region: CASSQDRSGTYEQYF. The CDR3, as DNA: TGCGCCAGCAGCCAAGATCGATCGGGGACCTACGAGCAGTACTTC.